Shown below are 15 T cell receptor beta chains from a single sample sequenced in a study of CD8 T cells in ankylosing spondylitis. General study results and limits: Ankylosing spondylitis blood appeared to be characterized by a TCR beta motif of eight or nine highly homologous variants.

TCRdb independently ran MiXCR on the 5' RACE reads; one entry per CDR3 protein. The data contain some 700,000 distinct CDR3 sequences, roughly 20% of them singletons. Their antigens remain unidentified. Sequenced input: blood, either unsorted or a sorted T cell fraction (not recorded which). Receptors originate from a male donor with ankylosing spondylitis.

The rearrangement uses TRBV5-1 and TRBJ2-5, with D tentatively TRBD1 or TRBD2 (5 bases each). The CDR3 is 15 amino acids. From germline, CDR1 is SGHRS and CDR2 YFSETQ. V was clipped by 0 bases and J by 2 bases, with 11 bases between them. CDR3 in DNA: TGCGCCAGCAGCTTGGTCCTGGGGGATCAAGAGACCCAGTACTTC. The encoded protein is CASSLVLGDQETQYF.

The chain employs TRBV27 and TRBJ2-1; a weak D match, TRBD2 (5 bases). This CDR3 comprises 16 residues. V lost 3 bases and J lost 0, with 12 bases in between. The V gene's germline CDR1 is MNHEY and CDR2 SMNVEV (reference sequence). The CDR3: CASSFGGSISYNEQFF. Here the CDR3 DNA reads TGTGCCAGCAGTTTCGGTGGGAGTATCTCCTACAATGAGCAGTTCTTC.

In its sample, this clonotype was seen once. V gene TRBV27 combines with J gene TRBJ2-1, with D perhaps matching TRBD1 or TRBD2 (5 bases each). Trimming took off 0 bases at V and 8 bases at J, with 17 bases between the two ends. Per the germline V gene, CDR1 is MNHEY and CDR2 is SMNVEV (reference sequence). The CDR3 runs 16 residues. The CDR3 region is CASSLSMAGSGYEQFF. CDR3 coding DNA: TGTGCCAGCAGTTTATCGATGGCAGGGAGTGGGTATGAGCAGTTCTTC.

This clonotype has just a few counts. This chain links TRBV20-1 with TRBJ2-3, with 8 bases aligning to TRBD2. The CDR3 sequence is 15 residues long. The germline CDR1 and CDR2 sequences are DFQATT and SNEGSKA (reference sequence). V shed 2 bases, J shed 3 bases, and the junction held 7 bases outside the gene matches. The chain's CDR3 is CSARRPGLVTDTQYF. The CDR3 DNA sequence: TGCAGTGCTAGACGCCCGGGACTAGTGACAGATACGCAGTATTTT.

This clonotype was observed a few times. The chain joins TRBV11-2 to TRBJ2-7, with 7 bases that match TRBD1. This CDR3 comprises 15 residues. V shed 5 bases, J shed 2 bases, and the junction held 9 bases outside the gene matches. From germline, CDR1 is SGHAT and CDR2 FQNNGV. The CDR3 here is CASSPSRTGTYEQYF. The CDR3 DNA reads TGTGCCAGCAGCCCGTCTAGGACAGGTACCTACGAGCAGTACTTC.

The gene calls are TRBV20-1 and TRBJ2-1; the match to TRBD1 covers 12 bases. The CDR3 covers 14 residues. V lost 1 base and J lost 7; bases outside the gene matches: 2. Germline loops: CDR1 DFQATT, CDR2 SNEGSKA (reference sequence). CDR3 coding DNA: TGCAGTGCTAGAGGGGACAGGGGGCAAAATGAGCAGTTCTTC. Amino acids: CSARGDRGQNEQFF.

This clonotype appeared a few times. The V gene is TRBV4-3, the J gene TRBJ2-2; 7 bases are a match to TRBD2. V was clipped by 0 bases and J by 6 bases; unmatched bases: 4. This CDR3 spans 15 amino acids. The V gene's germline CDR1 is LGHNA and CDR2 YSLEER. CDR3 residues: CASSQDGTTAGELFF. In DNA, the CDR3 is TGCGCCAGCAGCCAAGACGGGACTACGGCCGGGGAGCTGTTTTTT.

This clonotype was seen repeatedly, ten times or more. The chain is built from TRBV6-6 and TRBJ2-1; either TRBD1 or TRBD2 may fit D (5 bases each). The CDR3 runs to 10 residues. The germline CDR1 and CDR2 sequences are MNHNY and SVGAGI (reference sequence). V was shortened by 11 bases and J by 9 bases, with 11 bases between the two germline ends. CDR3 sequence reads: CAHGAGEQFF. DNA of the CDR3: TGTGCCCACGGGGCTGGTGAGCAGTTCTTC.

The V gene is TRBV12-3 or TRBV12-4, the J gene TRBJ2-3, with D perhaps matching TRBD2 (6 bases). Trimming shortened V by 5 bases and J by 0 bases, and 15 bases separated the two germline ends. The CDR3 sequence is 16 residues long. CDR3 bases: TGTGCCAGCAGTCCCCCCCTAGCGTTTAGCACAGATACGCAGTATTTT. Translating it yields CASSPPLAFSTDTQYF.

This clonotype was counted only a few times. In DNA, the CDR3 is TGTGCCAGCAGCCTAACGACAGGTAGAAGCGAGCAGTTCTTC. This sequence encodes CASSLTTGRSEQFF. The chain uses TRBV9 and TRBJ2-1, with D perhaps TRBD1 (6 bases). Germline V gene data show CDR1 as SGDLS and CDR2 as YYNGEE. CDR3 length: 14 amino acids. The V and J ends lost 4 bases and 10 bases respectively, with 18 bases between them.

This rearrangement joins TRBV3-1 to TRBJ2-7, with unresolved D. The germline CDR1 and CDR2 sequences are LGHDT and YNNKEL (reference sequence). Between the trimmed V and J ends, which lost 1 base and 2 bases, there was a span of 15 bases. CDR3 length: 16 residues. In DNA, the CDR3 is TGTGCCAGCAGCCAAGGTACAACCGCGAACGCCTACGAGCAGTACTTC. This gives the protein CASSQGTTANAYEQYF.

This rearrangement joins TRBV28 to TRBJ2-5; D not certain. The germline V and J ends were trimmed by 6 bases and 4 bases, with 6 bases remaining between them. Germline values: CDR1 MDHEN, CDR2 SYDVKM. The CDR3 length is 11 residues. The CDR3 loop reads CASRVRETQYF. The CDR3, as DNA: TGTGCCAGCAGAGTAAGAGAGACCCAGTACTTC.

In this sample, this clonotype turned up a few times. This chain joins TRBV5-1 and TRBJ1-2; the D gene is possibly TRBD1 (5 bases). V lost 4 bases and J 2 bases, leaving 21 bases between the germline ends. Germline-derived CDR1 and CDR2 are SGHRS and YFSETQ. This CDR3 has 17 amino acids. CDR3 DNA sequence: TGCGCCAGCAGCCCACGTAGGTCCGACAGAACCAACTATGGCTACACCTTC. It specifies CASSPRRSDRTNYGYTF.

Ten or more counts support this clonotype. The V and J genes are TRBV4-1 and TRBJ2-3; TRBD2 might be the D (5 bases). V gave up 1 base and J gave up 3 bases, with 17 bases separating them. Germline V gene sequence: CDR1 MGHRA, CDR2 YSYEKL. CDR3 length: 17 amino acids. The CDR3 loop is CASSQGILGSGTDTQYF. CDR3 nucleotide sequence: TGCGCCAGCAGCCAAGGCATACTAGGATCCGGAACAGATACGCAGTATTTT.

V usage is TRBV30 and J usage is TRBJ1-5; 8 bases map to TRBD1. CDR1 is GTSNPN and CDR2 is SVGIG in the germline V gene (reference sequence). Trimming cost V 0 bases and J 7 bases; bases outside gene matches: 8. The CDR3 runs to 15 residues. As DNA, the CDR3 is TGTGCCTGGAGTGTACGTCAGGGGGCCGGCCAGCCCCAGCATTTT. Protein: CAWSVRQGAGQPQHF.